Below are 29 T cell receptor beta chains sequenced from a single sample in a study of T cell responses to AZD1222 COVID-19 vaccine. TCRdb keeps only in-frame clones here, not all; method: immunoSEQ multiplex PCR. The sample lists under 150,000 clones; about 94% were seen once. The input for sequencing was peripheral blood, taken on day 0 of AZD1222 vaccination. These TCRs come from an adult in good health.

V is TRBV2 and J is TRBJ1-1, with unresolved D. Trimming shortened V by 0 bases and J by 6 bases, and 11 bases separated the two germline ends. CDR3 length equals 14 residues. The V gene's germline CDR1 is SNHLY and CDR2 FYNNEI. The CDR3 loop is CASSEAKGLAEAFF. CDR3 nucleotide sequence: TGTGCCAGCAGTGAAGCGAAAGGTTTGGCTGAAGCTTTCTTT.

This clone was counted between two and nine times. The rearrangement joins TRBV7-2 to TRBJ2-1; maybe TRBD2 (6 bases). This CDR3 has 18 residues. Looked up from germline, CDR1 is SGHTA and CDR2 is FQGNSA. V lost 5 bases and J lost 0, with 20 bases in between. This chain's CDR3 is CASSTGLILESSYNEQFF. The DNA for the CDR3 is TGTGCCAGCAGCACCGGACTAATACTTGAGAGCTCCTACAATGAGCAGTTCTTC.

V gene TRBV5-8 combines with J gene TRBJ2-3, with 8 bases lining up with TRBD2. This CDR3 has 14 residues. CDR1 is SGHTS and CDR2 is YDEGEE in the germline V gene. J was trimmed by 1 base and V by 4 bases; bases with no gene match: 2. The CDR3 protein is CASSATSGTDTQYF. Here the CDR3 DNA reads TGTGCCAGCAGCGCGACTAGCGGCACAGATACGCAGTATTTT.

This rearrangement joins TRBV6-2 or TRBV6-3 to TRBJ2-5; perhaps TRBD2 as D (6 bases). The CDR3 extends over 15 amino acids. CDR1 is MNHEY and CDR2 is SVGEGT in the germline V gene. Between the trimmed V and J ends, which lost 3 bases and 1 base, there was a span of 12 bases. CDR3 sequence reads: CASSYTGSSQETQYF. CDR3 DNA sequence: TGTGCCAGCAGTTATACCGGGAGCTCCCAAGAGACCCAGTACTTC.

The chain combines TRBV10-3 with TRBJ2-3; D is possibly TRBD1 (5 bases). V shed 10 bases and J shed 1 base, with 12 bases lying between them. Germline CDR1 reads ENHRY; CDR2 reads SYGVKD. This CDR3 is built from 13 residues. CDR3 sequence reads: CATRQSGTDTQYF. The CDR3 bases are TGTGCCACACGACAGTCCGGCACAGATACGCAGTATTTT.

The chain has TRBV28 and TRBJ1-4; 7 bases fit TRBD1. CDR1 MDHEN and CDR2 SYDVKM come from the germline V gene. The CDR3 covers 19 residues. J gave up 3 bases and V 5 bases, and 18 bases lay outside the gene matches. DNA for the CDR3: TGTGCCAGCAGTCCCCGACACAGGGGCCCCAAGTCGGCTAATGAAAAACTGTTTTTT. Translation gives CASSPRHRGPKSANEKLFF.

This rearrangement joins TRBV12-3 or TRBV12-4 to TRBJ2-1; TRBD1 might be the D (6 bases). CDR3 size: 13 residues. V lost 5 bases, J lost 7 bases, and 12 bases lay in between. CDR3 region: CASSPLQGNEQFF. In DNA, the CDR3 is TGTGCCAGCAGTCCACTTCAGGGGAATGAGCAGTTCTTC.

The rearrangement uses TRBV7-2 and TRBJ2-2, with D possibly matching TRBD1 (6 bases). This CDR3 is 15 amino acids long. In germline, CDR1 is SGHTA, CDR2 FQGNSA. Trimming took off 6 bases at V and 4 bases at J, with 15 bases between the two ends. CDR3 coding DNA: TGTGCCAGCAGATCAGTAACAGGGTTCACCGGGGAGCTGTTTTTT. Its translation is CASRSVTGFTGELFF.

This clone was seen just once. In DNA, the CDR3 is TGTGCCAGCATTAGGGGAAGCAGGGGAAGCAATCAGCCCCAGCATTTT. Protein product: CASIRGSRGSNQPQHF. The V call is TRBV28, the J call TRBJ1-5, with a possible D match to TRBD1 (6 bases). In germline, CDR1 is MDHEN, CDR2 SYDVKM. Trimming stripped 7 bases from V and 1 base from J, with 17 bases between. The CDR3 runs 16 residues.

This CDR3 is CASSRAGGLDEQFF. Here the CDR3 DNA reads TGTGCCAGCAGCCGCGCGGGAGGGCTCGATGAGCAGTTCTTC. The chain recombines TRBV6-2 or TRBV6-3 with TRBJ2-1, with 9 nucleotides matching TRBD2. Trimming at V came to 6 bases and at J to 8 bases, leaving 8 bases not matched to a gene. The CDR3 extends over 14 amino acids. Germline CDR1 reads MNHEY; CDR2 reads SVGEGT.

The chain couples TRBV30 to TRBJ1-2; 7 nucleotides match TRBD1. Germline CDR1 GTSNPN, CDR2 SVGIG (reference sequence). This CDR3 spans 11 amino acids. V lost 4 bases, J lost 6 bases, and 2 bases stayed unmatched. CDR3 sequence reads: CAWNRGDGYTF. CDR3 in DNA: TGTGCCTGGAACAGGGGAGATGGCTACACCTTC. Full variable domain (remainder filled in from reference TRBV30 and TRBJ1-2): SQTIHQWPATLVQPVGSPLSLECTVEGTSNPNLYWYRQAAGRGLQLLFYSVGIGQISSEVPQNLSASRPQDRQFILSSKKLLLSDSGFYLCAWNRGDGYTFGSGTRLTVV.

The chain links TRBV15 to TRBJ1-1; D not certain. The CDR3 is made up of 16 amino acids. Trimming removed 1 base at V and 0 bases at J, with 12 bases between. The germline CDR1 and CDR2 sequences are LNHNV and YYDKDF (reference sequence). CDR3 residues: CATSRGESTLNTEAFF. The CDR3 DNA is TGTGCCACCAGCAGAGGGGAGAGCACCTTGAACACTGAAGCTTTCTTT.

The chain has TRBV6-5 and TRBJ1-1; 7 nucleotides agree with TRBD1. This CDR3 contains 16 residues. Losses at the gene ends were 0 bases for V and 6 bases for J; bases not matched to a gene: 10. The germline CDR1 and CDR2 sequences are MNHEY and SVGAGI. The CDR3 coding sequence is TGTGCCAGCAGTTACTCCCACCTGACAGGGCCCGCTGAAGCTTTCTTT. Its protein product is CASSYSHLTGPAEAFF.

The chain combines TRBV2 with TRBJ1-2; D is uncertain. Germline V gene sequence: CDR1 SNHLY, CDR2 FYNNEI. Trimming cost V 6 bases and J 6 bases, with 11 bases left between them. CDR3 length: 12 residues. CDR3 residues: CASRAHRDGYTF. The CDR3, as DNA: TGTGCCAGCAGGGCGCATCGGGATGGCTACACCTTC.

CDR3 in amino acids: CASSLDRVISGANVLTF. The CDR3 DNA is TGTGCCAGCAGCTTAGACAGGGTTATATCTGGGGCCAACGTCCTGACTTTC. The chain joins TRBV7-9 to TRBJ2-6; D perhaps matches TRBD1 (6 bases). The V end was cut by 1 base, the J end by 1 base, with 11 bases between. Germline V gene sequence: CDR1 SEHNR, CDR2 FQNEAQ (reference sequence). The CDR3 covers 17 residues.

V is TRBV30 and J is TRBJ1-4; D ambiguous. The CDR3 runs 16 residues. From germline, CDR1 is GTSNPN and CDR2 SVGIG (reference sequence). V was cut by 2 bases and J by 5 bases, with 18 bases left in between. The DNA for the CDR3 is TGTGCCTGGAGTTTTGGAGGGTCCCACCCAAATGAAAAACTGTTTTTT. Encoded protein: CAWSFGGSHPNEKLFF. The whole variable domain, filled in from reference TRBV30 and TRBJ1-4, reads SQTIHQWPATLVQPVGSPLSLECTVEGTSNPNLYWYRQAAGRGLQLLFYSVGIGQISSEVPQNLSASRPQDRQFILSSKKLLLSDSGFYLCAWSFGGSHPNEKLFFGSGTQLSVL.

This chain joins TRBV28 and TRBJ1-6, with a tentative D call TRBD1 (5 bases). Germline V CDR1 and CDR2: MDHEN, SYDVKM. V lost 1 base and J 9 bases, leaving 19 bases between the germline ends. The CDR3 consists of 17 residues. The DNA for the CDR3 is TGTGCCAGCAGTTTATTTGCTAGGGGTGGGAAGGTTTCACCCCTCCACTTT. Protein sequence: CASSLFARGGKVSPLHF.

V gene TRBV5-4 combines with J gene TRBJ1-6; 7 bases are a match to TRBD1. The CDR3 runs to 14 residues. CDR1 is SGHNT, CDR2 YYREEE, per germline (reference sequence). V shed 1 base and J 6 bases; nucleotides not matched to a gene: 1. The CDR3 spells CASSLQGGNSPLHF. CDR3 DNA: TGTGCCAGCAGCTTGCAGGGGGGTAATTCACCCCTCCACTTT.

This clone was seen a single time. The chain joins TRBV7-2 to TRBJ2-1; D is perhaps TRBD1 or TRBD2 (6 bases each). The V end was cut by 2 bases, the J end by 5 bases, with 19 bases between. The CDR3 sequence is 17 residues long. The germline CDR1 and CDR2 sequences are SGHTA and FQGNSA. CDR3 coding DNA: TGTGCCAGCAGCTTACTGAGAGTTGGGGGGCAGCACAATGAGCAGTTCTTC. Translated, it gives CASSLLRVGGQHNEQFF.

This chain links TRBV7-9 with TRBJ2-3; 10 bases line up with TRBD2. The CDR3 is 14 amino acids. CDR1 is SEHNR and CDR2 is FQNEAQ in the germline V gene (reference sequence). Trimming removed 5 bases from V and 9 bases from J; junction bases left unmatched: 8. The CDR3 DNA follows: TGTGCCAGCAGCGAAGCGGGAGGGCCGCGGACGCAGTATTTT. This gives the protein CASSEAGGPRTQYF.

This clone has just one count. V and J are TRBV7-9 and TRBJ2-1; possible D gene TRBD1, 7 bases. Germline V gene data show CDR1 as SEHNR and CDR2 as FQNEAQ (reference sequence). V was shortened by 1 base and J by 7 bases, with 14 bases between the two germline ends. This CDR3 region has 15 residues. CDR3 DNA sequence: TGTGCCAGCAGCTTAGGTCCAGGGGGAGGAAATGAGCAGTTCTTC. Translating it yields CASSLGPGGGNEQFF.

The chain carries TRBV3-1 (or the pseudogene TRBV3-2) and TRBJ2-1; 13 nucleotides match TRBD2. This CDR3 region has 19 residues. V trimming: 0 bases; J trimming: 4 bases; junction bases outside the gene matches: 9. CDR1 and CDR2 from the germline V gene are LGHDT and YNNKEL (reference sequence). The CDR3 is CASSQDLGLAGVGYNEQFF. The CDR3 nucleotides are TGTGCCAGCAGCCAAGATCTAGGACTAGCGGGAGTCGGGTACAATGAGCAGTTCTTC.

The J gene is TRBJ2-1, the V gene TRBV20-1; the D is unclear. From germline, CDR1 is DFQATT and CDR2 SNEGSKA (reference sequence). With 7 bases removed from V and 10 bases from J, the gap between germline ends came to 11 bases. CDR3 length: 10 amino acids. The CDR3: CSVAVREQFF. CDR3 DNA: TGCAGTGTCGCGGTTCGCGAGCAGTTCTTC.

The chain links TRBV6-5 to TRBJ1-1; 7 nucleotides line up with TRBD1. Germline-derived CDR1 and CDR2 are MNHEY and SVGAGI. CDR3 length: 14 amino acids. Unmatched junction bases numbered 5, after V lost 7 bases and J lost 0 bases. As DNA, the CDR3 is TGTGCCAGCACCGTGGGACAGTTGAACACTGAAGCTTTCTTT. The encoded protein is CASTVGQLNTEAFF.

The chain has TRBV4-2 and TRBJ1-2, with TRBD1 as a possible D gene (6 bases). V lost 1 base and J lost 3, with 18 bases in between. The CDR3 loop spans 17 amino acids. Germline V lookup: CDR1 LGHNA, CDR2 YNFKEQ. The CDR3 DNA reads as TGTGCCAGCAGCCAAGGTCCAGCCGGGACAAGGGACTATGGCTACACCTTC. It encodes CASSQGPAGTRDYGYTF.

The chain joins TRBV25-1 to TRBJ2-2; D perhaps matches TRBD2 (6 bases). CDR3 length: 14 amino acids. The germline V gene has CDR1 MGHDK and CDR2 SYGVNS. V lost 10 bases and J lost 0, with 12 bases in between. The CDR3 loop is CATQGLPNTGELFF. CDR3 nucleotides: TGTGCCACCCAGGGACTTCCGAACACCGGGGAGCTGTTTTTT.

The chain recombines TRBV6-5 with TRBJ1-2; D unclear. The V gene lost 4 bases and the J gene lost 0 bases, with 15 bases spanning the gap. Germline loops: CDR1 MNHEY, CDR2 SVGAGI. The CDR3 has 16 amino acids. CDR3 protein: CASSSLQYRPNYGYTF. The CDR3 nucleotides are TGTGCCAGCAGTTCTTTACAGTATCGTCCTAACTATGGCTACACCTTC.

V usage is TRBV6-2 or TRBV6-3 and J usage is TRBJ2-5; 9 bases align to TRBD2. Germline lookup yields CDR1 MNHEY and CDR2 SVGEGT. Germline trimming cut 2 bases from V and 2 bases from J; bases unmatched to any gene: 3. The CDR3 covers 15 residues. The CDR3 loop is CASSYPLAGQETQYF. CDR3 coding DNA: TGTGCCAGCAGTTACCCGCTAGCGGGACAAGAGACCCAGTACTTC.

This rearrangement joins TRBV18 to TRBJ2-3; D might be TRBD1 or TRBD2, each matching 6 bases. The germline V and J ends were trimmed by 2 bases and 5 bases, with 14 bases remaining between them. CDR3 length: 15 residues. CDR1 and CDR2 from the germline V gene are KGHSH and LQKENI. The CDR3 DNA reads TGTGCCAGCTCACCAATAGGGGGGCGTGGAGATACGCAGTATTTT. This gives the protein CASSPIGGRGDTQYF. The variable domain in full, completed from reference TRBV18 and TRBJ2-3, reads NAGVMQNPRHLVRRRGQEARLRCSPMKGHSHVYWYRQLPEEGLKFMVYLQKENIIDESGMPKERFSAEFPKEGPSILRIQQVVRGDSAAYFCASSPIGGRGDTQYFGPGTRLTVL.